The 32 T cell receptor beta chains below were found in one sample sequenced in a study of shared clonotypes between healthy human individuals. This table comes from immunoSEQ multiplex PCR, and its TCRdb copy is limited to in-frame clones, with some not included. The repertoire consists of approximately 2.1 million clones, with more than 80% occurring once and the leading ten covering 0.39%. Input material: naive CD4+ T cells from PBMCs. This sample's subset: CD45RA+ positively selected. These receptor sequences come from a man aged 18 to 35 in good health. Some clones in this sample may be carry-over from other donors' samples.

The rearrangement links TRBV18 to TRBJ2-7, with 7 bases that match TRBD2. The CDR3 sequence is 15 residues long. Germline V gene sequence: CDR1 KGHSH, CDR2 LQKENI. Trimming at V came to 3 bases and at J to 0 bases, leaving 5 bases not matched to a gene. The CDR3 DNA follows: TGTGCCAGCTCACCCAGGGAGGGAAGCTCCTACGAGCAGTACTTC. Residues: CASSPREGSSYEQYF.

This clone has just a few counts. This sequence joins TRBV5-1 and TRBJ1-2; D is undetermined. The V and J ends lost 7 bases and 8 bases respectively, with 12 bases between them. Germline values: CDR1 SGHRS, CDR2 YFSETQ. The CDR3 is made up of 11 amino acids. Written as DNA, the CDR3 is TGCGCCAGCCGGGTTAACGAGGGCTACACCTTC. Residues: CASRVNEGYTF.

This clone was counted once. CDR3 DNA: TGCAGTGCTAGAGATCCCCCCGAGTATTTT. Translating gives CSARDPPEYF. The chain employs TRBV20-1 and TRBJ2-3; D unclear. Germline values: CDR1 DFQATT, CDR2 SNEGSKA (reference sequence). V lost 0 bases to trimming and J lost 13 bases, with 8 bases between them. This CDR3 spans 10 amino acids.

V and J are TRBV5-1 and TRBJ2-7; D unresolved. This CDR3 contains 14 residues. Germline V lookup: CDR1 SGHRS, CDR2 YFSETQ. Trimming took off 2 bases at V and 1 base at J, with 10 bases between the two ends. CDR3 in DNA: TGCGCCAGCAGCTTCCGGTTAGGGTCCTACGAGCAGTACTTC. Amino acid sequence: CASSFRLGSYEQYF. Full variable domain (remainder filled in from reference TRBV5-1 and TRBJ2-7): KAGVTQTPRYLIKTRGQQVTLSCSPISGHRSVSWYQQTPGQGLQFLFEYFSETQRNKGNFPGRFSGRQFSNSRSEMNVSTLELGDSALYLCASSFRLGSYEQYFGPGTRLTVT.

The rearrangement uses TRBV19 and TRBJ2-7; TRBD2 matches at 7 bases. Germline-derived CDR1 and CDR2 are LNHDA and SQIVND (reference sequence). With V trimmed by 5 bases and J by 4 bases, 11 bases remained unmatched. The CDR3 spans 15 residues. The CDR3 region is CASSPRTSGRYEQYF. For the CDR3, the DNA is TGTGCCAGTAGTCCCCGGACTAGTGGCAGGTACGAGCAGTACTTC.

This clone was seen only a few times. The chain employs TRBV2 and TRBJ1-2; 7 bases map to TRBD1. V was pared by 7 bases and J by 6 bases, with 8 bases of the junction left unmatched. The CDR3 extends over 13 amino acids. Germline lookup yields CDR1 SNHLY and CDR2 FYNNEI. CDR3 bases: TGTGCCAGCAAAGAAGGGACAGTTGATGGCTACACCTTC. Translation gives CASKEGTVDGYTF.

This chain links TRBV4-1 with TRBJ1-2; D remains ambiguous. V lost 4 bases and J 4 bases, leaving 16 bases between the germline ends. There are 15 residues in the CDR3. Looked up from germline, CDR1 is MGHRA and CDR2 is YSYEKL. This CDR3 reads CASSRAPGMGYGYTF. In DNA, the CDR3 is TGCGCCAGCAGCCGGGCACCGGGGATGGGCTATGGCTACACCTTC.

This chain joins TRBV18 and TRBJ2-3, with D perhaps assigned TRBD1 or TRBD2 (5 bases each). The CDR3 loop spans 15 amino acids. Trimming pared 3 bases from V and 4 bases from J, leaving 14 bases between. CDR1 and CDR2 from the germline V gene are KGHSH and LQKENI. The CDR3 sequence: CASSPQGPPADTQYF. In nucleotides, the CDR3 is TGTGCCAGCTCACCGCAGGGACCCCCGGCAGATACGCAGTATTTT.

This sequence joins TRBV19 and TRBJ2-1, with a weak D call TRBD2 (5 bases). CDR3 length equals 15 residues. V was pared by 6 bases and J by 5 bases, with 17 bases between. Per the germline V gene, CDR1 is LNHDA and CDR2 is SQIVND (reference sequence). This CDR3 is CASSRTGNTDNEQFF. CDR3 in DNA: TGTGCCAGTAGCCGGACGGGAAACACAGACAATGAGCAGTTCTTC.

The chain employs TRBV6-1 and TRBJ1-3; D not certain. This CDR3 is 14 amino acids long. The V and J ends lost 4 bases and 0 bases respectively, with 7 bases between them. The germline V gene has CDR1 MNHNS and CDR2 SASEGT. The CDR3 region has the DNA TGTGCCAGCAGTGCCGTGGGCTCTGGAAACACCATATATTTT. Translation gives CASSAVGSGNTIYF.

CDR3: CASSVRTGTNTGELFF. CDR3 DNA sequence: TGCGCCAGCAGCGTCCGGACAGGAACGAACACCGGGGAGCTGTTTTTT. This chain uses TRBV5-1 with TRBJ2-2; TRBD1 matches at 7 bases. Germline assignment: CDR1 SGHRS and CDR2 YFSETQ. This CDR3 comprises 16 residues. The junction had 6 bases not matched to a gene; V was cut back by 4 bases and J by 0 bases. Full variable domain (missing parts from reference TRBV5-1 and TRBJ2-2): KAGVTQTPRYLIKTRGQQVTLSCSPISGHRSVSWYQQTPGQGLQFLFEYFSETQRNKGNFPGRFSGRQFSNSRSEMNVSTLELGDSALYLCASSVRTGTNTGELFFGEGSRLTVL.

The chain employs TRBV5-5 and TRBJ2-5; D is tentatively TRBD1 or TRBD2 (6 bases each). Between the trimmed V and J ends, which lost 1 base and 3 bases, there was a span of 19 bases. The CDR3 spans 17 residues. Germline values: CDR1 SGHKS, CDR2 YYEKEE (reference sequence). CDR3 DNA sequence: TGTGCCAGCAGCTTGTGGGCCAGCACAGGGAGGAAAGAGACCCAGTACTTC. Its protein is CASSLWASTGRKETQYF.

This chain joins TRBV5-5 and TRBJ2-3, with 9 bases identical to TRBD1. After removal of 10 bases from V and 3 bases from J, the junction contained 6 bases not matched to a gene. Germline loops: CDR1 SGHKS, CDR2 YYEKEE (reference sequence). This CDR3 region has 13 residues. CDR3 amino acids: CAGRQGVTDTQYF. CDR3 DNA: TGTGCCGGACGACAGGGGGTAACAGATACGCAGTATTTT.

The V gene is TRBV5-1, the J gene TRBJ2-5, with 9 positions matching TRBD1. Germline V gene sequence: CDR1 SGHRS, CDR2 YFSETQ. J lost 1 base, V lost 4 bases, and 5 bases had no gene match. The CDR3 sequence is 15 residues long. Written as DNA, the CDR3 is TGCGCCAGCAGCCCGGACAGGGGACTCCAAGAGACCCAGTACTTC. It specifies CASSPDRGLQETQYF.

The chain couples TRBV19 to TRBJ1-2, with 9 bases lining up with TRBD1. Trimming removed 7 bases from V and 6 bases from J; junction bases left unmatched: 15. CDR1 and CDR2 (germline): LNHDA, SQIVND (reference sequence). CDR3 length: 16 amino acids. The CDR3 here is CASTPRGQGVVNGYTF. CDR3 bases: TGTGCCAGTACCCCACGGGGACAGGGCGTCGTTAATGGCTACACCTTC. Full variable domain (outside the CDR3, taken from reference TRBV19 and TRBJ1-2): DGGITQSPKYLFRKEGQNVTLSCEQNLNHDAMYWYRQDPGQGLRLIYYSQIVNDFQKGDIAEGYSVSREKKESFPLTVTSAQKNPTAFYLCASTPRGQGVVNGYTFGSGTRLTVV.

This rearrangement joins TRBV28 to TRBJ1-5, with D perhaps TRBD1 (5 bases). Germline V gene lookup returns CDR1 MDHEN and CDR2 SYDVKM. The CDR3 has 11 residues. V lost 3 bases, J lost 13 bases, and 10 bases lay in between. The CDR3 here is CASSFLGVQHF. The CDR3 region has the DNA TGTGCCAGCAGTTTTTTAGGGGTACAGCATTTT.

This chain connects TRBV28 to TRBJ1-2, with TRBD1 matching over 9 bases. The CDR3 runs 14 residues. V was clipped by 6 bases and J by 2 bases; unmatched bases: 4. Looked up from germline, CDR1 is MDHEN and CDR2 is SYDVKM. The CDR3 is CASSRTGENYGYTF. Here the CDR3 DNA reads TGTGCCAGCAGCCGGACAGGGGAGAACTATGGCTACACCTTC.

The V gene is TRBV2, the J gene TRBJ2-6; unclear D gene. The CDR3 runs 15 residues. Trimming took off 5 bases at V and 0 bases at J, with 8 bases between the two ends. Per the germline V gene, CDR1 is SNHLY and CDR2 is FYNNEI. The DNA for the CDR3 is TGTGCCAGCAGTTGGCGCCGCTCTGGGGCCAACGTCCTGACTTTC. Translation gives CASSWRRSGANVLTF. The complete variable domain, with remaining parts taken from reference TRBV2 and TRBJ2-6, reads EPEVTQTPSHQVTQMGQEVILRCVPISNHLYFYWYRQILGQKVEFLVSFYNNEISEKSEIFDDQFSVERPDGSNFTLKIRSTKLEDSAMYFCASSWRRSGANVLTFGAGSRLTVL.

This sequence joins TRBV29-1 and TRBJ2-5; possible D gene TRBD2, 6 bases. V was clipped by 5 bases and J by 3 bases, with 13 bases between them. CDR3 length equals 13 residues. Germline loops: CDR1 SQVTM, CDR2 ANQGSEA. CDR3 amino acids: CSVLTTGEETQYF. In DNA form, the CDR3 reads TGCAGCGTTCTCACCACGGGAGAAGAGACCCAGTACTTC.

Written as DNA, the CDR3 is TGTGCCAGCAGTGAACCGGGAGGCGCCTACAATGAGCAGTTCTTC. This sequence encodes CASSEPGGAYNEQFF. The chain links TRBV28 to TRBJ2-1, with TRBD2 matching over 7 bases. CDR3 length equals 15 residues. Germline assignment: CDR1 MDHEN and CDR2 SYDVKM. J gave up 2 bases and V 5 bases, and 6 bases lay outside the gene matches.

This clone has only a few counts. The CDR3 loop is CASSSGRDRVSEAFF. The DNA for the CDR3 is TGTGCCAGCAGCTCAGGCCGGGACAGGGTATCTGAAGCTTTCTTT. The chain recombines TRBV7-9 with TRBJ1-1; 9 bases fit TRBD1. V lost 4 bases to trimming and J lost 6 bases; unmatched junction nucleotides: 9. The germline V gene has CDR1 SEHNR and CDR2 FQNEAQ (reference sequence). The CDR3 loop spans 15 amino acids. Supplemented by reference TRBV7-9 and TRBJ1-1, the full variable domain reads DTGVSQNPRHKITKRGQNVTFRCDPISEHNRLYWYRQTLGQGPEFLTYFQNEAQLEKSRLLSDRFSAERPKGSFSTLEIQRTEQGDSAMYLCASSSGRDRVSEAFFGQGTRLTVV.

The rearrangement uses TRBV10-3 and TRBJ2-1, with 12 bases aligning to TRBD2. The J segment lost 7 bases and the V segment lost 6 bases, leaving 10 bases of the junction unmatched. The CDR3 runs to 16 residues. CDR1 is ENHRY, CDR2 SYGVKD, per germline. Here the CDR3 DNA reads TGTGCCATCAGGCCTTCCCCGGGACTAGCGGGTAATGAGCAGTTCTTC. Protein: CAIRPSPGLAGNEQFF.

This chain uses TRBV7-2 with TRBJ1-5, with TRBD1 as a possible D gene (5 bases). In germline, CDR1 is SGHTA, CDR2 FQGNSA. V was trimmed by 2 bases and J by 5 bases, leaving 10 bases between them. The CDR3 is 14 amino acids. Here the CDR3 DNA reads TGTGCCAGCAGCTTATGGAGGGGCGATCAGCCCCAGCATTTT. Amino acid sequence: CASSLWRGDQPQHF.

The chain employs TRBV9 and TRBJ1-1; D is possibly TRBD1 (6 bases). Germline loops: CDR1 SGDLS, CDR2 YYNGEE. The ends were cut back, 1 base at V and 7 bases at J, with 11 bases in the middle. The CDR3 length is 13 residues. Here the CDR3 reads CASSVNRVSEAFF. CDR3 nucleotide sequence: TGTGCCAGCAGCGTAAACAGGGTGAGTGAAGCTTTCTTT.

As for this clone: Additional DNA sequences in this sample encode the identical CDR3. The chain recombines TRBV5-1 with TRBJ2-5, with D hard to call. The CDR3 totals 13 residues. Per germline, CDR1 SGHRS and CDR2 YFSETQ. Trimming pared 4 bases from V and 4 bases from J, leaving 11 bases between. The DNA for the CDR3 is TGCGCCAGCAGCCCACCTCGCGGAGAGACCCAGTACTTC. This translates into CASSPPRGETQYF.

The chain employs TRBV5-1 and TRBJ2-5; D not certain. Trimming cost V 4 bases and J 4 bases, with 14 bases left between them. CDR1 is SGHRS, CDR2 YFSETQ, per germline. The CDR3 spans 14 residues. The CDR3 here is CASSPGPASETQYF. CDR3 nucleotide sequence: TGCGCCAGCAGCCCCGGACCAGCTTCAGAGACCCAGTACTTC. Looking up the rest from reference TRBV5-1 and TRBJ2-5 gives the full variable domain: KAGVTQTPRYLIKTRGQQVTLSCSPISGHRSVSWYQQTPGQGLQFLFEYFSETQRNKGNFPGRFSGRQFSNSRSEMNVSTLELGDSALYLCASSPGPASETQYFGPGTRLLVL.

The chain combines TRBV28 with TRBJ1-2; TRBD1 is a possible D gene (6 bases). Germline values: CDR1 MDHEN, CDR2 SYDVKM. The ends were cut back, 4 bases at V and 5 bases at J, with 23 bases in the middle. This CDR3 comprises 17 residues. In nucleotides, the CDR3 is TGTGCCAGCAGTTCCTTCACGACAGGCGCTTACCCGTATGGCTACACCTTC. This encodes CASSSFTTGAYPYGYTF.

The CDR3 here is CASSVGGAEEETQYF. Written as DNA, the CDR3 is TGTGCCAGCAGCGTAGGGGGAGCCGAGGAGGAGACCCAGTACTTC. The rearrangement uses TRBV9 and TRBJ2-5; D may be TRBD2 (5 bases). This CDR3 is built from 15 residues. The germline V gene encodes CDR1 SGDLS and CDR2 YYNGEE. V lost 0 bases to trimming and J lost 5 bases, with 14 bases between them.

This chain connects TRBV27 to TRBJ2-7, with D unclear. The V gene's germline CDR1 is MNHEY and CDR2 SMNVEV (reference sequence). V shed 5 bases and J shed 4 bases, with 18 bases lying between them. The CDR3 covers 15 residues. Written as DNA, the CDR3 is TGTGCCAGCAGTAGAGCCGGCGGCAGATCGTACGAGCAGTACTTC. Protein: CASSRAGGRSYEQYF.

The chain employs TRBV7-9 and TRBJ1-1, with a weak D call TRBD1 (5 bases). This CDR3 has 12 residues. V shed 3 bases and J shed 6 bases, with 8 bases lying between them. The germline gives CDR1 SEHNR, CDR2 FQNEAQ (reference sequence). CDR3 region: CASSFLGAEAFF. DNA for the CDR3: TGTGCCAGCAGCTTTTTGGGGGCTGAAGCTTTCTTT.

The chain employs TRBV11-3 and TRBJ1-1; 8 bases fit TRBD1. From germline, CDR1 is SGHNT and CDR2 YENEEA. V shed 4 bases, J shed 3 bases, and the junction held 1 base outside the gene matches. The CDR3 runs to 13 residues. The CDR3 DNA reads TGTGCCAGCAGCTCACAGGGGGACACTGAAGCTTTCTTT. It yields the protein CASSSQGDTEAFF.

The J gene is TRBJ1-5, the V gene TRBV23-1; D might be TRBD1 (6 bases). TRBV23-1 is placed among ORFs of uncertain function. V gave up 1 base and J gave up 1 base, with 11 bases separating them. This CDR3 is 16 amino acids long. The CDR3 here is CASSQYAGESNQPQHF. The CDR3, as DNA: TGCGCCAGCAGTCAATACGCAGGGGAGAGCAATCAGCCCCAGCATTTT.